Following are 8 T cell receptor beta chains from one sample sequenced in a study of OX40 agonist ivuxolimab in advanced cancers. The protocol was immunoSEQ multiplex PCR, while the TCRdb copy is restricted to in-frame clones and leaves out a portion. There are tens of thousands of clones in the sample; approximately 80% occur only once, and approximately 2% lies in the top ten. This material consisted of CD4+ or CD8+ T cells sorted from blood, taken in a trial of the OX40 agonist ivuxolimab. The origin of the receptors is an adult with an advanced solid tumor such as melanoma, head and neck, liver or kidney cancer.

The rearrangement joins TRBV7-2 to TRBJ2-7; 7 bases fit TRBD2. CDR1 is SGHTA, CDR2 FQGNSA, per germline. V lost 5 bases to trimming and J lost 4 bases; unmatched junction nucleotides: 17. The CDR3 runs 17 residues. CDR3 nucleotides: TGTGCCAGCAGCCGAGGTCTCAACCGCGGGGGTGGTTACGAGCAGTACTTC. It specifies CASSRGLNRGGGYEQYF.

The sample holds one count of this clone. This chain links TRBV14 with TRBJ1-3, with D unresolved. Germline V gives CDR1 SGHDN, CDR2 FVKESK. V shed 1 base and J shed 0 bases, with 7 bases lying between them. The CDR3 length is 15 residues. CDR3: CASSQASSSGNTIYF. In nucleotides, the CDR3 is TGTGCCAGCAGCCAAGCATCGAGCTCTGGAAACACCATATATTTT.

The rearrangement uses TRBV5-4 and TRBJ2-3; 12 positions match TRBD2. V gave up 0 bases and J gave up 0 bases; unmatched junction bases: 2. The CDR3 has 17 amino acids. Germline V CDR1 and CDR2: SGHNT, YYREEE (reference sequence). The CDR3 coding sequence is TGTGCCAGCAGCTTGGCTAGCGGGAGGGTTAGCACAGATACGCAGTATTTT. Protein sequence: CASSLASGRVSTDTQYF.

CDR3: CASSLWVGAYEQYF. The CDR3 DNA reads TGTGCCAGCAGTTTATGGGTAGGGGCATACGAGCAGTACTTC. V and J are TRBV27 and TRBJ2-7; a possible D gene is TRBD1 (5 bases). Germline loops: CDR1 MNHEY, CDR2 SMNVEV (reference sequence). Trimming pared 1 base from V and 4 bases from J, leaving 11 bases between. The CDR3 spans 14 residues.

This chain links TRBV6-5 with TRBJ2-5, with TRBD2 identical over 11 bases. The CDR3 length is 15 residues. Germline CDR1 MNHEY, CDR2 SVGAGI. Unmatched junction bases numbered 4, after V lost 5 bases and J lost 2 bases. This CDR3 is CASSVTSGVQETQYF. The CDR3 bases are TGTGCCAGCAGTGTGACTAGCGGGGTTCAAGAGACCCAGTACTTC.

This clone was seen a few times. The CDR3 nucleotides read TGCGCCAGCAGTCCTAGCGGGAGGGCCTACGAGCAGTACTTC. Translation gives CASSPSGRAYEQYF. The chain combines TRBV10-1 with TRBJ2-7; TRBD2 matches 12 bases. The germline V gene encodes CDR1 WNHNN and CDR2 SYGVQD (reference sequence). This CDR3 region has 14 residues. J was trimmed by 2 bases and V by 5 bases; bases with no gene match: 1.

This chain connects TRBV19 to TRBJ2-7; D possibly corresponds to TRBD2 (6 bases). CDR1 and CDR2 from the germline V gene are LNHDA and SQIVND (reference sequence). This CDR3 spans 15 amino acids. Trimming shortened V by 1 base and J by 2 bases, and 12 bases separated the two germline ends. The CDR3 spells CASSIGRERPYEQYF. CDR3 DNA: TGTGCCAGTAGTATAGGACGGGAGCGGCCCTACGAGCAGTACTTC.

The J gene is TRBJ2-1, the V gene TRBV7-9; TRBD2 matches 11 bases. The CDR3 is 16 amino acids. Trimming cost V 1 base and J 4 bases; bases outside gene matches: 3. Germline V CDR1 and CDR2: SEHNR, FQNEAQ (reference sequence). DNA for the CDR3: TGTGCCAGCAGCTTAGGTCGACTAGCGGGGTACAATGAGCAGTTCTTC. Translation gives CASSLGRLAGYNEQFF.